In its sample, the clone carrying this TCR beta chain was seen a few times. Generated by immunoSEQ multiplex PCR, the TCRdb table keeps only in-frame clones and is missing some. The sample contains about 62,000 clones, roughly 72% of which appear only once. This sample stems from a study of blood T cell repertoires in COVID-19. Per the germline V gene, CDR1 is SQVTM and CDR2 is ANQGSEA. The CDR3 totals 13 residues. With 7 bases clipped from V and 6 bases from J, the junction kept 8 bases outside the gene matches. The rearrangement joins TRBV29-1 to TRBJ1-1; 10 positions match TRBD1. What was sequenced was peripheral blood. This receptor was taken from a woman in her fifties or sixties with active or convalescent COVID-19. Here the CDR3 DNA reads TGCAGCGGATGGACAGGGGGAGTGTCTGAAGCTTTCTTT. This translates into CSGWTGGVSEAFF.